This TCR beta chain came from a study of blood T cell repertoires in COVID-19. Some clones are missing from TCRdb's copy, which holds only in-frame ones; the method was immunoSEQ multiplex PCR. Among roughly 300,000 clones listed, approximately 84% were seen once. This clonotype was obtained from a human donor with COVID-19, enrolled during active disease. The donor label of this sample is uncertain. Source material: peripheral blood.

CDR3 amino acids: CASGFVTGASYNEQFF. The CDR3 DNA follows: TGTGCCAGCGGATTCGTGACAGGGGCGTCCTACAATGAGCAGTTCTTC. The rearrangement links TRBV11-2 to TRBJ2-1, with TRBD1 matching 8 bases. CDR1 SGHAT and CDR2 FQNNGV come from the germline V gene. The CDR3 covers 16 residues. The ends lost 8 bases at V and 1 base at J; junction bases unmatched: 10.